This T cell receptor (beta chain) was sequenced during a study of T-cell memory formation after mild COVID-19. Overall study: TCR clusters mostly belonged to single donors. Study outcomes and limitations: Clones contracting over day 15 to 85 were CD4/CD8 balanced, with later expanders leaning CD4+.

TCRdb reprocessed the 5' RACE reads via MiXCR and lists one record per CDR3 protein. The sample has about 410,000 distinct CDR3 sequences, over 15% seen once. A word on this clonotype: Its antigen is undetermined.

V was clipped by 6 bases and J by 8 bases, with 17 bases between them. CDR3 length equals 14 residues. CDR1 MNHEY and CDR2 SVGEGT come from the germline V gene. The clonotype originates from a man between 18 and 35 years old who had mild COVID-19 (a few samples of this study predate the infection). Cell type and time point are not known. Material: PBMCs or a T cell subset sorted from them (not recorded which). V gene TRBV6-2 or TRBV6-3 combines with J gene TRBJ2-1, with a tentative D call TRBD2 (7 bases). CDR3 coding DNA: TGTGCCAGCAGGAGGGGGGGGGGCCTCCATGAGCAGTTCTTC. Translating it yields CASRRGGGLHEQFF.